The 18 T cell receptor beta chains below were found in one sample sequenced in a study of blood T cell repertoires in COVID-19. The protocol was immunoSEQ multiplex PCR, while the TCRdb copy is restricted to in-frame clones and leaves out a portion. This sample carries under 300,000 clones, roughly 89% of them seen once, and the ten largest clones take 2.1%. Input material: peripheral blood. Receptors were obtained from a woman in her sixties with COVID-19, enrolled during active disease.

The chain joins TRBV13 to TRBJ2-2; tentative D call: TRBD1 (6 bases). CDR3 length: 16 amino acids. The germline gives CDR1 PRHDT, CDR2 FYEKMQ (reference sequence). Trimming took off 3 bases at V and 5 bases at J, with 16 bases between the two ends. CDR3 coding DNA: TGTGCCAGCAGCTTTAATACCAGGGGTGGTACCGGGGAGCTGTTTTTT. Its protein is CASSFNTRGGTGELFF.

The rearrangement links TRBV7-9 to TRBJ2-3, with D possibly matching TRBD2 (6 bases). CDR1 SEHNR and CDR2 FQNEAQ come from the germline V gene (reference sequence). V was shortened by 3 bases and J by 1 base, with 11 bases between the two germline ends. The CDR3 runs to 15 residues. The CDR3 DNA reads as TGTGCCAGCAGCTTCGAGTGGGGGGGCACAGATACGCAGTATTTT. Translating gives CASSFEWGGTDTQYF.

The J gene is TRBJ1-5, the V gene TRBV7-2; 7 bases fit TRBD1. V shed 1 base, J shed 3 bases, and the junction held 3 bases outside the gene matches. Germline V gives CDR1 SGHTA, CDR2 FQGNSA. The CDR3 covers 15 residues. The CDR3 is CASSLDRGDNQPQHF. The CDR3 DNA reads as TGTGCCAGCAGCTTAGACAGGGGCGACAATCAGCCCCAGCATTTT.

The CDR3 sequence is CASSLRQGWTEAFF. The CDR3 DNA follows: TGTGCCAGCAGTTTACGACAGGGATGGACTGAAGCTTTCTTT. The chain has TRBV27 and TRBJ1-1; 7 bases are a match to TRBD1. From germline, CDR1 is MNHEY and CDR2 SMNVEV (reference sequence). V was clipped by 2 bases and J by 5 bases; unmatched bases: 5. The CDR3 has 14 residues.

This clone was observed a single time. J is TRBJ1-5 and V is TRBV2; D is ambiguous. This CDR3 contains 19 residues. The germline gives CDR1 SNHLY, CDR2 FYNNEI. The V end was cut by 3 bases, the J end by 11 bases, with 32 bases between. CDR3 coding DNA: TGTGCCAGCAGTGATAGGCCGAGGTTGTCCCTATTAAACTTGTCAGCCCAGCATTTT. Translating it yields CASSDRPRLSLLNLSAQHF.

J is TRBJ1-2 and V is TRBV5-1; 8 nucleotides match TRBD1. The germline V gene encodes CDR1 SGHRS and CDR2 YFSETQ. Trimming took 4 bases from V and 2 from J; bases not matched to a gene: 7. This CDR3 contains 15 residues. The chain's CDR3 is CASSLIQGENYGYTF. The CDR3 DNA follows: TGCGCCAGCAGCCTAATACAGGGGGAGAACTATGGCTACACCTTC.

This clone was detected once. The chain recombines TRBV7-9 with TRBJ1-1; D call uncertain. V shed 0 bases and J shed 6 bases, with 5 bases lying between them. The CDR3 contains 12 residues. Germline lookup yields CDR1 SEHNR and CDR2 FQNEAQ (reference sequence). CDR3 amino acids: CASSLAQSEAFF. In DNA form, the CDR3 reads TGTGCCAGCAGCTTAGCCCAGTCTGAAGCTTTCTTT.

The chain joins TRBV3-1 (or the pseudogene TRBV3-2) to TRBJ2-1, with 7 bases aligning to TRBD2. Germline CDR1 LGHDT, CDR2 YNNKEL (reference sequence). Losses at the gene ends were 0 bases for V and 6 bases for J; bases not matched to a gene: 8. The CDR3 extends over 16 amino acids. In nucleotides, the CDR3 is TGTGCCAGCAGCCAAGAAGTACTAGCGAAGGCCAATGAGCAGTTCTTC. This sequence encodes CASSQEVLAKANEQFF.

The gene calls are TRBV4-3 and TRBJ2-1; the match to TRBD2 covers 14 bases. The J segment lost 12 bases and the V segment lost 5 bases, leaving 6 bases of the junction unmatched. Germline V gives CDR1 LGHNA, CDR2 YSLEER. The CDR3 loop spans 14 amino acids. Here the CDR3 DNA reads TGCGCCAGCAGCGGACTAGCGGGGGGTCGGTCGCAGTTCTTC. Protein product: CASSGLAGGRSQFF.

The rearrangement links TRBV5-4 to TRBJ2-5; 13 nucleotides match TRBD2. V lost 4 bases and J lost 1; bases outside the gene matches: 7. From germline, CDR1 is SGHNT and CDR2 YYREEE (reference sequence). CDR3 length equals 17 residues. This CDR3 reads CASSKGLAGTLQETQYF. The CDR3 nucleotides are TGTGCCAGCAGCAAGGGACTAGCGGGGACCCTCCAAGAGACCCAGTACTTC. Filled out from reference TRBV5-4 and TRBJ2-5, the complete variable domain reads ETGVTQSPTHLIKTRGQQVTLRCSSQSGHNTVSWYQQALGQGPQFIFQYYREEENGRGNFPPRFSGLQFPNYSSELNVNALELDDSALYLCASSKGLAGTLQETQYFGPGTRLLVL.

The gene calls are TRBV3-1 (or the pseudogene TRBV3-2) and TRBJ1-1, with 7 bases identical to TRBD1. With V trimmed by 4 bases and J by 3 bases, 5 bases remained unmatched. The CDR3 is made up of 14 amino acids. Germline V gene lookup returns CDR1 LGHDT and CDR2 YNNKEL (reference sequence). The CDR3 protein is CASSLSGGDTEAFF. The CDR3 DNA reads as TGTGCCAGCAGCCTATCAGGGGGAGACACTGAAGCTTTCTTT.

The CDR3 spells CASSLEGTSSSVEQYF. In DNA form, the CDR3 reads TGTGCCAGCAGCTTAGAAGGGACTAGCTCGTCTGTCGAGCAGTACTTC. The chain employs TRBV7-2 and TRBJ2-7; TRBD2 aligns across 9 bases. CDR3 length: 16 amino acids. From germline, CDR1 is SGHTA and CDR2 FQGNSA. Losses at the gene ends were 1 base for V and 6 bases for J; bases not matched to a gene: 10.

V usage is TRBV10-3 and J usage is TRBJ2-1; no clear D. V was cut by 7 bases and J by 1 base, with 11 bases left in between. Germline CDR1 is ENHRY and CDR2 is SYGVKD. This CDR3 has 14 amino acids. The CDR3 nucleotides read TGTGCCATCACCCATGATAGTTCCTACAATGAGCAGTTCTTC. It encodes CAITHDSSYNEQFF.

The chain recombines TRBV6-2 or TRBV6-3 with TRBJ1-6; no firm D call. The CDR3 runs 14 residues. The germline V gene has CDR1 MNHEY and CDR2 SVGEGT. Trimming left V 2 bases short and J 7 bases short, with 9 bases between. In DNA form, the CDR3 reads TGTGCCAGCAGTTACAGCCCTCTGAATTCACCCCTCCACTTT. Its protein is CASSYSPLNSPLHF.

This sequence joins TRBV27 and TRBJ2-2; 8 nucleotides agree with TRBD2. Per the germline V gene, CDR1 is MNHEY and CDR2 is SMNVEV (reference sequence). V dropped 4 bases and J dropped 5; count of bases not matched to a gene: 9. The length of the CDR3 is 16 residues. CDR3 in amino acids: CASSWGTGGETGELFF. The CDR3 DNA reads TGTGCCAGCAGTTGGGGGACCGGGGGGGAAACCGGGGAGCTGTTTTTT.

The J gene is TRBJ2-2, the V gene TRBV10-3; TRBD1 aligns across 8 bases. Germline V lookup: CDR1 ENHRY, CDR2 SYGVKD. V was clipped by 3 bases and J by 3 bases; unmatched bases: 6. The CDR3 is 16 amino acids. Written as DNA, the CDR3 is TGTGCCATCAGTGAATCGACAGGGGTATACACCGGGGAGCTGTTTTTT. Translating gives CAISESTGVYTGELFF.

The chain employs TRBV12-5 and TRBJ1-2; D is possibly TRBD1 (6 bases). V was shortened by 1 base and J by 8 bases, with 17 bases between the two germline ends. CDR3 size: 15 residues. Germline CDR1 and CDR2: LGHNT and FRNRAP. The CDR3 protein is CASGLASNRAGGYTF. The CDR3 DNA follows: TGTGCTAGTGGTTTGGCAAGCAACAGGGCTGGGGGCTACACCTTC.

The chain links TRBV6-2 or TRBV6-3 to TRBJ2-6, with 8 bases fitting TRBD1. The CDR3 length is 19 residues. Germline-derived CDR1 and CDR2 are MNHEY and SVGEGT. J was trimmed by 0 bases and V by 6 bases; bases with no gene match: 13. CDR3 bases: TGTGCCAGCAGCTTCGAAGGACAGGGACCGACCTCTGGGGCCAACGTCCTGACTTTC. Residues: CASSFEGQGPTSGANVLTF.